The table lists the clone carrying this T cell receptor beta chain with a few counts. Its antigen is still unknown. The sample comes from a study of CD8+CD57+ T cells in acquired aplastic anemia. Study-level points and caveats: Twenty-nine sequences, all CD8+ CDR3, were shared between patients and controls.

According to the study, genomic DNA was the template for TCR beta VDJ and CDR3 profiling. In TCRdb, the reads were re-called with MiXCR into one record per CDR3 protein. Here the sample spans about 120,000 distinct CDR3 sequences, approximately 50% being singletons. Germline V gene lookup returns CDR1 SGHRS and CDR2 YFSETQ. The ends were cut back, 2 bases at V and 8 bases at J, with 11 bases in the middle. This CDR3 has 14 residues. Patients chosen for sequencing had shown CD8+CD57+ cell expansion by flow cytometry. Sequenced material: sorted CD4+, CD8+, or CD8+CD57+ T cells (not recorded which) from PBMCs. J is TRBJ1-6 and V is TRBV5-1; tentatively, D is TRBD1 (6 bases). The TCR sequence derives from a human donor with aplastic anemia. The CDR3 here is CASSLQGSDSPLHF. CDR3 nucleotides: TGCGCCAGCAGCTTACAGGGTTCGGATTCACCCCTCCACTTT.